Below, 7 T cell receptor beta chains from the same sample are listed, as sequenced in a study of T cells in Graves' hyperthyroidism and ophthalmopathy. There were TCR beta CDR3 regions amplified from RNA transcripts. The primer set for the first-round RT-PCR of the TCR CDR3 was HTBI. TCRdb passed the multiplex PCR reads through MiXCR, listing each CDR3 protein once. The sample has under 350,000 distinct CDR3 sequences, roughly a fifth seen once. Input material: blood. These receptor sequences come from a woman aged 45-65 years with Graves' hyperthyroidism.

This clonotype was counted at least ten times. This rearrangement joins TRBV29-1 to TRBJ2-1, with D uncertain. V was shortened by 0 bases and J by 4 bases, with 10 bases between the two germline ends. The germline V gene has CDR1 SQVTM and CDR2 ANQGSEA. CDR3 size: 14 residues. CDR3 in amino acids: CSVEDTHFYNEQFF. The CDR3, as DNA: TGCAGCGTTGAAGATACCCATTTTTACAATGAGCAGTTCTTC.

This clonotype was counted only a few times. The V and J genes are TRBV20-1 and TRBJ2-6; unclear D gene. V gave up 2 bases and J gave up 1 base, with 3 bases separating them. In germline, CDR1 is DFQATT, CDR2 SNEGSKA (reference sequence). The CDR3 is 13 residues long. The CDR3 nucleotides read TGCAGTGCTAGACGTTCTGGGGCCAACGTCCTGACTTTC. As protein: CSARRSGANVLTF.

The CDR3 protein is CASSRQELDYEQYF. The CDR3 bases are TGTGCCAGCAGCCGACAGGAACTTGACTACGAGCAGTACTTC. The chain uses TRBV14 and TRBJ2-7, with a weak D call TRBD1 (6 bases). Germline V lookup: CDR1 SGHDN, CDR2 FVKESK. Trimming removed 4 bases at V and 3 bases at J, with 13 bases between. The CDR3 sequence is 14 residues long.

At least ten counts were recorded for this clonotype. CDR3 DNA: TGTGCCAGCAGCGGCACTAGCCTCAGAGGGGGTGAGCAGTTCTTC. Translation: CASSGTSLRGGEQFF. The rearrangement links TRBV7-6 to TRBJ2-1; either TRBD1 or TRBD2 may supply D (6 bases each). The CDR3 has 15 residues. Germline V gives CDR1 SGHVS, CDR2 FNYEAQ. V lost 5 bases and J lost 9, with 20 bases in between.

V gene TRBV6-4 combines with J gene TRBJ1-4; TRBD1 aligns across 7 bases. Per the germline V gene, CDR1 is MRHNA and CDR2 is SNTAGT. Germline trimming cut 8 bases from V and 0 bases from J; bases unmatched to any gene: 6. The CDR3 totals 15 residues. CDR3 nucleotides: TGTGCCAGCTTGACAGGGACTGCAACTAATGAAAAACTGTTTTTT. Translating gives CASLTGTATNEKLFF.

The CDR3 reads CASSSGVELFF. The DNA of the CDR3 is TGTGCCAGTAGTTCAGGGGTGGAGCTGTTTTTT. The J gene is TRBJ2-2, the V gene TRBV19, with a weak D call TRBD1 (6 bases). V lost 5 bases, J lost 10 bases, and 8 bases lay in between. The CDR3 extends over 11 amino acids. CDR1 is LNHDA, CDR2 SQIVND, per germline (reference sequence).

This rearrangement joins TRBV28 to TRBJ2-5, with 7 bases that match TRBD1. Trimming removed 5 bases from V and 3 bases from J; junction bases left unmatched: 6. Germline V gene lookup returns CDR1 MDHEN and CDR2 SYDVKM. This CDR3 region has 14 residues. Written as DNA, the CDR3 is TGTGCCAGCAGTATAATAACAGGGGAAGAGACCCAGTACTTC. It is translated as CASSIITGEETQYF. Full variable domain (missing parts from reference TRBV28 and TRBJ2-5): DVKVTQSSRYLVKRTGEKVFLECVQDMDHENMFWYRQDPGLGLRLIYFSYDVKMKEKGDIPEGYSVSREKKERFSLILESASTNQTSMYLCASSIITGEETQYFGPGTRLLVL.